One T cell receptor beta chain is described in this entry. Antigen: not known. The data originate from a study of a mutant IDH1 vaccine in newly diagnosed glioma. V lost 8 bases to trimming and J lost 1 base, with 11 bases between them. The CDR3 sequence is 12 residues long. The germline V gene has CDR1 SQVTM and CDR2 ANQGSEA. Only in-frame clones appear in the TCRdb table, and some are missing; sequencing was by immunoSEQ multiplex PCR. Found here are fewer than 70,000 clones, around 87% of them singletons; the top ten hold approximately 2%. Time point here: week 35, safety follow-up. Vaccine doses each comprised 300 ug of mutant IDH1 20-mer peptide, with topical imiquimod.

The sequence derives from a man aged 25-45 years with glioma. The specimen comprised PBMCs, sampled from a glioma patient whose treatment included an IDH1 peptide vaccine. J is TRBJ1-1 and V is TRBV29-1; D not certain. DNA for the CDR3: TGCAGCTGTAATAGCGGGAACACTGAAGCTTTCTTT. This encodes CSCNSGNTEAFF.